This TCR beta chain stems from a study of blood T cell repertoires in COVID-19 (dated by TCRdb to about 2020). Regarding the study in general: The collaborator samples originated in the United States, Italy and Spain and spanned the acute and convalescent phases of COVID-19. Samples were obtained from the ongoing ImmuneRACE study (first 160 participants) and from over 1,000 subjects provided by 6 global collaborators. Where HLA class I and class II types were available, the types were taken from metadata supplied by the sample provider, not from assay-based typing. The prospective study material was composed of cDNA or gDNA derived from T cells, B-cell-depleted T cells, or PBMCs. Deeply sampled blood TCRbeta repertoires from subjects exposed to, actively infected with, or recovered from COVID-19 were included in the dataset. The repertoires were released in a freely available public database intended as a resource for research on the immune response to SARS-CoV-2. The sample metadata nearly always contained a de-identified subject ID, COVID-19 status, age in years and sex.

Remarks on this clone: No antigen is known for it. No base qualities exist here, and no much larger clone lies one base off it.

According to the germline V gene, CDR1 reads SQVTM and CDR2 reads ANQGSEA. Relative to germline, V is 2 bases shorter and J is 4 bases shorter, with 12 bases between their ends. The CDR3 holds 14 amino acids from the cysteine to the phenylalanine. Only the CDR3 region is kept as DNA, spanning 42 bases read in frame from base 1. TCRbeta CDR3 regions were amplified from genomic DNA using the immunoSEQ Assay, a bias-controlled multiplex PCR. The source study handled its data this way. The number of nucleated cells in each sample was estimated by amplification of reference gene primers within the assay. To quantify the absolute abundance of each unique TCRbeta CDR3 rearrangement, sequence reads were collapsed and filtered. Productive Simpson clonality was computed per sample as the square root of Simpson's diversity index over productive rearrangements. The table comes from immuneACCESS by way of TCRdb, which keeps in-frame sequences with V and J called. Part of the clones is missing from these tables; in studies checked, under half for an unresolved V gene and the rest for unknown reasons. V and J calls and clone size are given by that table; D and trimming were obtained from the DNA. This sample is represented by about 250,000 clones; approximately 89% of them were singletons. The ten top clones hold around 4% of the sample.

In the prospective study, participants were roughly 18 to 95 years old, resided in about 25 geographic areas of the United States, and were enrolled through a virtual design. In the prospective study, participants were assigned to cohorts based on the clinical history participants reported in a screening survey and a study questionnaire. Each participant in the prospective study had whole blood, serum and a nasopharyngeal or oropharyngeal swab collected by mobile phlebotomists. Participants in the prospective study had the option to provide additional blood draws and questionnaires over a roughly 2-month period. Prospective study blood samples were shipped either frozen or at room temperature before DNA extraction. Overall study outcomes, separate from this receptor: Clinical and demographic metadata were provided uncurated, with the amount varying by source and participant.

Sequences were obtained from PBMCs or T cells enriched from blood (not recorded which). The chain couples TRBV29-1 to TRBJ2-1, and perhaps TRBD2 as D gene, on 5 matching bases. The TCR originated in a woman in her 30s with acute COVID-19. CDR3 sequence: CSVETDSGYNEQFF. The base sequence is TGCAGCGTTGAAACGGACTCCGGATACAATGAGCAGTTCTTC.